This passage covers 14 T cell receptor beta chains from one sample sequenced in a study of blood T cell repertoires in COVID-19 (dated by TCRdb to between 2020 and 2021). Receptor amplification or capture employed the immunoSEQ multiplex PCR assay. TCRdb provides this immuneACCESS table in a form limited to in-frame rearrangements. Some clones are lacking; in checked studies, under half of them reflect an unresolved V gene, and why the rest are absent is not known. The sample contains roughly 80,000 clones, approximately 81% of them found a single time. The top ten constitute approximately 15% of the sample. Sequenced input: peripheral blood. The source of these receptors is a woman in her 70s with acute or convalescent COVID-19.

The chain uses TRBV19 and TRBJ2-5, with 10 bases that match TRBD2. The ends lost 7 bases at V and 5 bases at J; junction bases unmatched: 13. Germline V gene sequence: CDR1 LNHDA, CDR2 SQIVND (reference sequence). The CDR3 runs 16 residues. The CDR3 DNA follows: TGTGCCAGTATGGGATGGATAGCGGGGGGCCGTGAGACCCAGTACTTC. Its protein product is CASMGWIAGGRETQYF.

This rearrangement joins TRBV5-1 to TRBJ2-2, with D perhaps TRBD2 (6 bases). In germline, CDR1 is SGHRS, CDR2 YFSETQ. The CDR3 covers 14 residues. V gave up 6 bases and J gave up 1 base, with 10 bases separating them. This CDR3 reads CASTGTLNTGELFF. CDR3 nucleotides: TGCGCCAGCACCGGGACTTTGAACACCGGGGAGCTGTTTTTT. Looking up the rest from reference TRBV5-1 and TRBJ2-2 gives the full variable domain: KAGVTQTPRYLIKTRGQQVTLSCSPISGHRSVSWYQQTPGQGLQFLFEYFSETQRNKGNFPGRFSGRQFSNSRSEMNVSTLELGDSALYLCASTGTLNTGELFFGEGSRLTVL.

V and J are TRBV6-2 or TRBV6-3 and TRBJ1-4; D is possibly TRBD1 (5 bases). V was trimmed by 5 bases and J by 5 bases, leaving 18 bases between them. Germline CDR1 is MNHEY and CDR2 is SVGEGT. CDR3 length: 16 residues. The CDR3 sequence: CASSHPAGQSNEKLFF. In DNA form, the CDR3 reads TGTGCCAGCAGTCACCCCGCGGGGCAGTCCAATGAAAAACTGTTTTTT.

J is TRBJ2-1 and V is TRBV9; possible D gene TRBD1, 5 bases. The CDR3 consists of 15 residues. CDR1 and CDR2 from the germline V gene are SGDLS and YYNGEE. V lost 0 bases and J 5 bases, leaving 12 bases between the germline ends. The CDR3 loop is CASSVVAGQHNEQFF. The CDR3 DNA reads as TGTGCCAGCAGCGTAGTGGCAGGGCAGCACAATGAGCAGTTCTTC.

This chain joins TRBV11-2 and TRBJ2-7; the D is unclear. Trimming took off 5 bases at V and 6 bases at J, with 17 bases between the two ends. Looked up from germline, CDR1 is SGHAT and CDR2 is FQNNGV. The CDR3 totals 14 residues. The CDR3 region has the DNA TGTGCCAGCAGCCGGAGCCCCGTCCTGGGCGAGCAGTACGTC. Amino acids: CASSRSPVLGEQYV.

The rearrangement links TRBV5-6 to TRBJ2-5; 8 bases are shared with TRBD2. Losses at the gene ends were 0 bases for V and 5 bases for J; bases not matched to a gene: 6. Germline V gene data show CDR1 as SGHDT and CDR2 as YYEEEE. This CDR3 spans 15 amino acids. The CDR3 coding sequence is TGTGCCAGCAGCTTGGAGGGACTAGTTTGGGAGACCCAGTACTTC. Its translation is CASSLEGLVWETQYF.

V gene TRBV6-6 combines with J gene TRBJ1-1, with unresolved D. The germline V gene has CDR1 MNHNY and CDR2 SVGAGI (reference sequence). The CDR3 has 14 amino acids. V was trimmed by 6 bases and J by 1 base, leaving 12 bases between them. CDR3 DNA: TGTGCCAGCAGCCTTCGGGAAGCGAACACTGAAGCTTTCTTT. Translating it yields CASSLREANTEAFF.

This clone occurred once. The chain uses TRBV5-4 and TRBJ1-2; D unclear. The CDR3 is made up of 16 amino acids. Germline assignment: CDR1 SGHNT and CDR2 YYREEE (reference sequence). V lost 5 bases, J lost 4 bases, and 21 bases lay in between. The CDR3: CASRGGLGAFLYGYTF. Written as DNA, the CDR3 is TGTGCCAGCAGGGGAGGGCTTGGAGCCTTTCTCTATGGCTACACCTTC.

The table lists this clone with many counts. The chain carries TRBV9 and TRBJ2-2; TRBD1 aligns across 8 bases. The V segment lost 4 bases and the J segment 10 bases; nucleotides outside the gene matches: 9. The CDR3 is 14 residues long. Germline V gene data show CDR1 as SGDLS and CDR2 as YYNGEE. The CDR3 DNA sequence: TGTGCCAGCAGCCCACAGACAGGGGCACTGGAGCTGTTTTTT. This translates into CASSPQTGALELFF.

The chain employs TRBV5-1 and TRBJ2-3; TRBD2 might be the D (5 bases). CDR3 length: 12 amino acids. Germline CDR1 and CDR2: SGHRS and YFSETQ. Between the trimmed V and J ends, which lost 7 bases and 5 bases, there was a span of 11 bases. The CDR3 DNA follows: TGCGCCAGCGCCCCTCGGGGAGATACGCAGTATTTT. Residues: CASAPRGDTQYF.

The CDR3 DNA is TGCGCCAGCAGGTCGGGCACCGGGGAGCTGTTTTTT. It is translated as CASRSGTGELFF. The J gene is TRBJ2-2, the V gene TRBV5-1; D gene uncertain. Germline CDR1 is SGHRS and CDR2 is YFSETQ. Trimming shortened V by 5 bases and J by 4 bases, and 6 bases separated the two germline ends. The CDR3 extends over 12 amino acids. Based on the CDR3 plus reference TRBV5-1 and TRBJ2-2, the full variable domain is KAGVTQTPRYLIKTRGQQVTLSCSPISGHRSVSWYQQTPGQGLQFLFEYFSETQRNKGNFPGRFSGRQFSNSRSEMNVSTLELGDSALYLCASRSGTGELFFGEGSRLTVL.

The chain is built from TRBV7-9 and TRBJ2-5; 8 bases line up with TRBD2. The CDR3 length is 15 residues. Trimming removed 3 bases from V and 1 base from J; junction bases left unmatched: 4. Germline V gives CDR1 SEHNR, CDR2 FQNEAQ (reference sequence). Here the CDR3 DNA reads TGTGCCAGCAGCTTGTACCTAGCGGGCCAAGAGACCCAGTACTTC. Protein sequence: CASSLYLAGQETQYF.

The chain uses TRBV6-5 and TRBJ2-2; the match to TRBD1 covers 12 bases. The CDR3 covers 14 residues. From germline, CDR1 is MNHEY and CDR2 SVGAGI. V shed 8 bases and J 6 bases; nucleotides not matched to a gene: 4. Here the CDR3 reads CASAGQGASGELFF. The CDR3 DNA is TGTGCCAGCGCGGGACAGGGGGCATCCGGGGAGCTGTTTTTT.

The J gene is TRBJ1-3, the V gene TRBV18, with 8 bases matching TRBD1. Germline lookup yields CDR1 KGHSH and CDR2 LQKENI. V lost 3 bases and J lost 4; bases outside the gene matches: 5. This CDR3 is 15 amino acids long. The CDR3 coding sequence is TGTGCCAGCTCACCTCTCCGGGACAGGGGAAACACCATATATTTT. It is translated as CASSPLRDRGNTIYF.